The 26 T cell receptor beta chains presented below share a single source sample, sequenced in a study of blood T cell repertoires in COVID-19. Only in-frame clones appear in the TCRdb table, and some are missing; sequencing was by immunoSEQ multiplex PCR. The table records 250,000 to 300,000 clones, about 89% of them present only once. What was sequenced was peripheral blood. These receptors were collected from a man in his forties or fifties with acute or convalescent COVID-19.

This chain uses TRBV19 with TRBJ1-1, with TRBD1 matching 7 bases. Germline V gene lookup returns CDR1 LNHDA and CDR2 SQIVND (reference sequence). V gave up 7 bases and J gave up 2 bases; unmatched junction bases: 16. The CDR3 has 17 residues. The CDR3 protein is CASIPARGRGINTEAFF. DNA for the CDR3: TGTGCCAGTATCCCCGCGAGGGGGCGCGGGATTAACACTGAAGCTTTCTTT.

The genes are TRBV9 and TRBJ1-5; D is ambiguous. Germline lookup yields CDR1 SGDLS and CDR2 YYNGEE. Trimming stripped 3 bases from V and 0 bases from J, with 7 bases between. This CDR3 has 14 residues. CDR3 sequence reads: CASSAGYSNQPQHF. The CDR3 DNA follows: TGTGCCAGCAGCGCAGGCTATAGCAATCAGCCCCAGCATTTT.

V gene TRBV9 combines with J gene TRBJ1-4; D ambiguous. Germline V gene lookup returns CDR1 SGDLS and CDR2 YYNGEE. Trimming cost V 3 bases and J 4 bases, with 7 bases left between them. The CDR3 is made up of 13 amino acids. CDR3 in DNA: TGTGCCAGCAGCGACTTCAATAATGAAAAACTGTTTTTT. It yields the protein CASSDFNNEKLFF.

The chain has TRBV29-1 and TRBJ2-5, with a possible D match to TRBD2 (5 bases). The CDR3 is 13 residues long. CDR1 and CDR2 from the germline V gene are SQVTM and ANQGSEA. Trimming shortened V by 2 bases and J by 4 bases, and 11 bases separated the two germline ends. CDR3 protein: CSVELRTRETQYF. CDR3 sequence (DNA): TGCAGCGTTGAACTCCGGACTCGAGAGACCCAGTACTTC.

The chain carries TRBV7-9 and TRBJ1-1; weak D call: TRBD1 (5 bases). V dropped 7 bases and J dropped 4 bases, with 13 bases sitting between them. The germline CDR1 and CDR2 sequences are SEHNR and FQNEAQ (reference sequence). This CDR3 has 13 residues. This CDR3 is CASTTSGGTEAFF. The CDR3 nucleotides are TGTGCCAGCACCACCTCGGGGGGCACTGAAGCTTTCTTT.

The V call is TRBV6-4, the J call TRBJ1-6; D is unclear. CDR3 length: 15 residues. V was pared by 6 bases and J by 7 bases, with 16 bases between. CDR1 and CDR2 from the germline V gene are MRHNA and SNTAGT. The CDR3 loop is CASSLLGERNSPLHF. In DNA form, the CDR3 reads TGTGCCAGCAGCCTGCTCGGGGAGCGCAATTCACCCCTCCACTTT.

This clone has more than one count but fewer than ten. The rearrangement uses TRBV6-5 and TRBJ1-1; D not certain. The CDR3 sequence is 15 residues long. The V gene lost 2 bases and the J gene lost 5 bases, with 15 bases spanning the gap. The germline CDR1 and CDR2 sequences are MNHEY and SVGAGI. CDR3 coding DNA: TGTGCCAGCAGTTACGCGACAACCGCGAATACTGAAGCTTTCTTT. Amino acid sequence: CASSYATTANTEAFF.

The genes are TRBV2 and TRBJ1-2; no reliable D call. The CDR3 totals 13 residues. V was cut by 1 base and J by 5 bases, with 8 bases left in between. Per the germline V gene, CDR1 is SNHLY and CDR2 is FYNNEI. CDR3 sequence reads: CASSEGSDYGYTF. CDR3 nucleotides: TGTGCCAGCAGTGAAGGTTCAGATTATGGCTACACCTTC.

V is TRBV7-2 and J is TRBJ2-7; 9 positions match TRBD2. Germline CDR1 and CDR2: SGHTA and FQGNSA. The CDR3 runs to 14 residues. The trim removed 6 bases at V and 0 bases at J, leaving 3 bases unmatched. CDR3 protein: CASSASGASYEQYF. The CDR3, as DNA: TGTGCCAGCAGTGCTAGCGGGGCCTCCTACGAGCAGTACTTC. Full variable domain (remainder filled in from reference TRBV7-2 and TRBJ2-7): GAGVSQSPSNKVTEKGKDVELRCDPISGHTALYWYRQSLGQGLEFLIYFQGNSAPDKSGLPSDRFSAERTGGSVSTLTIQRTQQEDSAVYLCASSASGASYEQYFGPGTRLTVT.

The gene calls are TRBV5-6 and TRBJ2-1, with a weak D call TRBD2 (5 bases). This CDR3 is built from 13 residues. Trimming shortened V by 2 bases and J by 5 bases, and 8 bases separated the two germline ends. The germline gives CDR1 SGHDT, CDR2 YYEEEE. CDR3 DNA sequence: TGTGCCAGCAGCTTCAACGGGGACAATGAGCAGTTCTTC. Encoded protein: CASSFNGDNEQFF. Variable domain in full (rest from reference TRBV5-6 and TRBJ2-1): DAGVTQSPTHLIKTRGQQVTLRCSPKSGHDTVSWYQQALGQGPQFIFQYYEEEERQRGNFPDRFSGHQFPNYSSELNVNALLLGDSALYLCASSFNGDNEQFFGPGTRLTVL.

Here the CDR3 DNA reads TGTGCCAGCAGCTCGGGACAGGGGGCACGGAAGCCCCAGCATTTT. Protein: CASSSGQGARKPQHF. V gene TRBV3-1 (or the pseudogene TRBV3-2) combines with J gene TRBJ1-5, with 12 bases fitting TRBD1. Per the germline V gene, CDR1 is LGHDT and CDR2 is YNNKEL (reference sequence). The CDR3 extends over 15 amino acids. J lost 8 bases, V lost 5 bases, and 7 bases had no gene match.

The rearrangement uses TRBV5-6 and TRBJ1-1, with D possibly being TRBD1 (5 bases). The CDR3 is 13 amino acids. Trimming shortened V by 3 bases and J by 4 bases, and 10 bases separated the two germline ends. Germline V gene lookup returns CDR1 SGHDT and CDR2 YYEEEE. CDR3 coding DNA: TGTGCCAGCAGCTCCCCCGGGGGCACTGAAGCTTTCTTT. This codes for CASSSPGGTEAFF.

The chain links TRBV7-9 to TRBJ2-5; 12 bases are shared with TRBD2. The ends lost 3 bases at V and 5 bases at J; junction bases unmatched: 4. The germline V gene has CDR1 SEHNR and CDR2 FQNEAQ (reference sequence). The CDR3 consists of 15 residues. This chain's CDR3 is CASSFGLAGRETQYF. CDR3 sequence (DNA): TGTGCCAGCAGCTTTGGACTAGCGGGAAGGGAGACCCAGTACTTC.

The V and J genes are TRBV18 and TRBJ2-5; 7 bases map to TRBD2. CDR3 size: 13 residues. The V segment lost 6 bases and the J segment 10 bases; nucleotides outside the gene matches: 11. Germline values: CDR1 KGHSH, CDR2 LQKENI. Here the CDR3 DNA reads TGTGCCAGCTCCCCCAATCGTAGGGAGGGCCAGTACTTC. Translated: CASSPNRREGQYF. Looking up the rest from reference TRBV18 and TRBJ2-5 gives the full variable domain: NAGVMQNPRHLVRRRGQEARLRCSPMKGHSHVYWYRQLPEEGLKFMVYLQKENIIDESGMPKERFSAEFPKEGPSILRIQQVVRGDSAAYFCASSPNRREGQYFGPGTRLLVL.

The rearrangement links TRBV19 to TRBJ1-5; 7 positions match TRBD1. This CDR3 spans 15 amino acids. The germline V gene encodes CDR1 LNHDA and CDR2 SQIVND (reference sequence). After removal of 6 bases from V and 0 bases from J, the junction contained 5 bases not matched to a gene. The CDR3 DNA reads TGTGCCAGTAGACAGGGGTCCTATAGCAATCAGCCCCAGCATTTT. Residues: CASRQGSYSNQPQHF. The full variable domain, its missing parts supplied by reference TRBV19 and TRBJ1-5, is DGGITQSPKYLFRKEGQNVTLSCEQNLNHDAMYWYRQDPGQGLRLIYYSQIVNDFQKGDIAEGYSVSREKKESFPLTVTSAQKNPTAFYLCASRQGSYSNQPQHFGDGTRLSIL.

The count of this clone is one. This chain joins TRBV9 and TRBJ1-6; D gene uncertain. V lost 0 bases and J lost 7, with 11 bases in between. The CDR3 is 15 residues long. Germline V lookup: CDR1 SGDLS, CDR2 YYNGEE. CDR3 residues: CASSVGWQANSPLHF. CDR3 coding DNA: TGTGCCAGCAGCGTAGGGTGGCAAGCGAATTCACCCCTCCACTTT.

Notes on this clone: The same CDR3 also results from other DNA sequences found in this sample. This CDR3 reads CASSLSPGGGQPQHF. The CDR3 nucleotides are TGCGCCAGCAGCTTATCCCCGGGCGGGGGTCAGCCCCAGCATTTT. The V gene is TRBV5-1, the J gene TRBJ1-5; D possibly corresponds to TRBD1 (5 bases). The CDR3 sequence is 15 residues long. V gave up 2 bases and J gave up 6 bases, with 15 bases separating them. From germline, CDR1 is SGHRS and CDR2 YFSETQ.

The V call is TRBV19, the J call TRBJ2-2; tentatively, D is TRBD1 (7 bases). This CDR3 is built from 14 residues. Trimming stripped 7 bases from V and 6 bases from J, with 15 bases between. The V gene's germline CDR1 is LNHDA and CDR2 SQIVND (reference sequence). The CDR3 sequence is CASTSGGGPGELFF. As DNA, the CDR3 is TGTGCCAGTACCTCAGGAGGGGGCCCCGGGGAGCTGTTTTTT.

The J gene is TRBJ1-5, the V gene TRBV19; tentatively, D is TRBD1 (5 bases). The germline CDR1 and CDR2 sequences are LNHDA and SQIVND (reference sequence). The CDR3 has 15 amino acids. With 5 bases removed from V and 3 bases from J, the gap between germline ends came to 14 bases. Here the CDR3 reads CASSLGHPNNQPQHF. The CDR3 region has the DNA TGTGCCAGTAGTCTAGGACACCCTAACAATCAGCCCCAGCATTTT.

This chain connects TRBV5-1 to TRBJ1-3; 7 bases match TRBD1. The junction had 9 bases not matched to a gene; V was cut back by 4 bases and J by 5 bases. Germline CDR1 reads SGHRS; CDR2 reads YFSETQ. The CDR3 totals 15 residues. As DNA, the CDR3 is TGCGCCAGCAGCCAGGGACAGCCAAACCGAAACACCATATATTTT. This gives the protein CASSQGQPNRNTIYF.

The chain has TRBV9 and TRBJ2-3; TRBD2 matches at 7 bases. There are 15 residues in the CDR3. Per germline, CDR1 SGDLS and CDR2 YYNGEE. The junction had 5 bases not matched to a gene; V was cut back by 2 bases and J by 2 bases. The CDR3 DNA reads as TGTGCCAGCAGCGTTTCAGCGGGACCCACAGATACGCAGTATTTT. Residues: CASSVSAGPTDTQYF.

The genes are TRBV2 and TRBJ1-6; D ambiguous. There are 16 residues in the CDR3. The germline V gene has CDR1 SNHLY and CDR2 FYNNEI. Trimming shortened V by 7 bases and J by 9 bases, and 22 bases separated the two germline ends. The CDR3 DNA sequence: TGTGCCAGCACCGACGGGGTAAAGGGCATAGGTTCACCCCTCCACTTT. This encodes CASTDGVKGIGSPLHF.

Here the CDR3 DNA reads TGTGCCTGGAGGATGTCCGGCGGGTTCGGTCCTGGAAACACCATATATTTT. It is translated as CAWRMSGGFGPGNTIYF. This rearrangement joins TRBV30 to TRBJ1-3; D is unresolved. The CDR3 runs to 17 residues. Trimming took 3 bases from V and 2 from J, leaving 20 bases between them. From germline, CDR1 is GTSNPN and CDR2 SVGIG (reference sequence).

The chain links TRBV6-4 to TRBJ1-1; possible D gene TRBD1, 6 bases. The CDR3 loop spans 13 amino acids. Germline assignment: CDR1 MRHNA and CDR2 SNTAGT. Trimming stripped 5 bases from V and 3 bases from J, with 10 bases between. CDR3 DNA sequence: TGTGCCAGCAGTTATCACAGGGACACTGAAGCTTTCTTT. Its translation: CASSYHRDTEAFF.

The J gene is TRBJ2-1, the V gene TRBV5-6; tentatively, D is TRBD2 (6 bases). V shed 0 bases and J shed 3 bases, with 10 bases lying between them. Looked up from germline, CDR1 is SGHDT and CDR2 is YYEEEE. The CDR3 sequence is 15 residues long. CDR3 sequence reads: CASSLVGGGYNEQFF. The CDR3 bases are TGTGCCAGCAGCTTGGTCGGGGGAGGCTACAATGAGCAGTTCTTC.

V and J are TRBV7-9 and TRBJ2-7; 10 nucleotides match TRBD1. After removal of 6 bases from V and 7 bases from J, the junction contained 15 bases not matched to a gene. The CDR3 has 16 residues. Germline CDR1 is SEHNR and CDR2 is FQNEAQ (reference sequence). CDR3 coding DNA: TGTGCCAGCAGTACCCCAAAGACAGGGGGCAGTGGGGAGCAGTACTTC. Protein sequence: CASSTPKTGGSGEQYF. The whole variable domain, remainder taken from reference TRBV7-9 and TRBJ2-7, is DTGVSQNPRHKITKRGQNVTFRCDPISEHNRLYWYRQTLGQGPEFLTYFQNEAQLEKSRLLSDRFSAERPKGSFSTLEIQRTEQGDSAMYLCASSTPKTGGSGEQYFGPGTRLTVT.